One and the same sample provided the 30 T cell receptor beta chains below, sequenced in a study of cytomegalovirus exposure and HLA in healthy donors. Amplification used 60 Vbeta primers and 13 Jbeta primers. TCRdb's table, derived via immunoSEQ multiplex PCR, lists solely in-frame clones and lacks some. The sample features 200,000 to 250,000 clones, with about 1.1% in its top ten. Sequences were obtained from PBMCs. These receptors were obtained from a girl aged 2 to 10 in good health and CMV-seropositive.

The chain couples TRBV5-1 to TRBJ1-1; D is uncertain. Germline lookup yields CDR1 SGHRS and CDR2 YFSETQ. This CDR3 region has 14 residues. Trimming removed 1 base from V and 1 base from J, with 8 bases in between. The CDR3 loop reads CASSLQRENTEAFF. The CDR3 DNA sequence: TGCGCCAGCAGCTTGCAGCGCGAGAACACTGAAGCTTTCTTT.

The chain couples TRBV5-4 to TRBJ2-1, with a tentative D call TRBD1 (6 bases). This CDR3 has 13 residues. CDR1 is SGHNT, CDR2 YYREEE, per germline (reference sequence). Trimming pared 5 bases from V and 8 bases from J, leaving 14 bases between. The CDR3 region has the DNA TGTGCCAGCAGTCTTGACAGGCGGGATGAGCAGTTCTTC. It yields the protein CASSLDRRDEQFF.

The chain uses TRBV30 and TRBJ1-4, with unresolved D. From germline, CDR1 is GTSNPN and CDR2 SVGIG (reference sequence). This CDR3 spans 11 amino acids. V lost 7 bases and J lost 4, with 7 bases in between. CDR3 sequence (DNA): TGTGCCTTACAGAGTAATGAAAAACTGTTTTTT. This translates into CALQSNEKLFF.

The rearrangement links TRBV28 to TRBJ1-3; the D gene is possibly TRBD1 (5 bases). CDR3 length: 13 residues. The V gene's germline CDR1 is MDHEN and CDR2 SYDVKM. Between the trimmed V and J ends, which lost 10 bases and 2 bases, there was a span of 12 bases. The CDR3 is CATGGTAGNTIYF. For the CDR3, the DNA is TGTGCCACCGGGGGGACCGCTGGAAACACCATATATTTT.

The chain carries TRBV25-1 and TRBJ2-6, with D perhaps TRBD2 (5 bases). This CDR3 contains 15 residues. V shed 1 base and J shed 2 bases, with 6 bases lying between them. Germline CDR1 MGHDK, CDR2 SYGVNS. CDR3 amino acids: CASSESEAGANVLTF. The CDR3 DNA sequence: TGTGCCAGCAGTGAATCGGAGGCTGGGGCCAACGTCCTGACTTTC.

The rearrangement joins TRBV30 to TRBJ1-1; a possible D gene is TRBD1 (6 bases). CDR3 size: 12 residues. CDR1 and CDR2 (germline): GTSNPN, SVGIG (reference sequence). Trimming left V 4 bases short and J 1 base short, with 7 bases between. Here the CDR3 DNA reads TGTGCCTGGATAGGGGGGAACACTGAAGCTTTCTTT. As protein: CAWIGGNTEAFF.

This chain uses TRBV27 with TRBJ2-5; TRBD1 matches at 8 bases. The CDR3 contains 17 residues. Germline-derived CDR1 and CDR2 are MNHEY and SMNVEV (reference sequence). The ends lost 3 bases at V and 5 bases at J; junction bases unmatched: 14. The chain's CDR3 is CASSFGGPGDRRETQYF. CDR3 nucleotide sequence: TGTGCCAGCAGTTTTGGGGGACCAGGGGACAGGAGGGAGACCCAGTACTTC.

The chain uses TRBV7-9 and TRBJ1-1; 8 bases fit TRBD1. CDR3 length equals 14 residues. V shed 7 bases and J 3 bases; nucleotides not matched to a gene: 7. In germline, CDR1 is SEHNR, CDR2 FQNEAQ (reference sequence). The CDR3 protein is CASNSQGEYTEAFF. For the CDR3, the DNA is TGTGCCAGCAACTCACAGGGGGAGTACACTGAAGCTTTCTTT.

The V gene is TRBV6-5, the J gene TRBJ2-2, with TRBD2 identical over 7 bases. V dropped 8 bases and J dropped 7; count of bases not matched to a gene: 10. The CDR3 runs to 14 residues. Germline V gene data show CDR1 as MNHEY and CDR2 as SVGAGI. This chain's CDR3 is CASVSSGPIGELFF. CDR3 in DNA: TGTGCCAGCGTGTCTAGCGGTCCCATCGGGGAGCTGTTTTTT.

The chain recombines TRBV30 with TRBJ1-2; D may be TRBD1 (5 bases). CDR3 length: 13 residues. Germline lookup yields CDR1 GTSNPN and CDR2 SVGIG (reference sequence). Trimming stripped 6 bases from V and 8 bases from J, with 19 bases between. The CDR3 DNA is TGTGCCTGTTCTGCGGGGGAGGGATCAGGCTACACCTTC. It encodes CACSAGEGSGYTF.

The CDR3: CASSLDGRGNTEAFF. The CDR3 bases are TGCGCCAGCAGCTTGGACGGAAGGGGGAACACTGAAGCTTTCTTT. This chain joins TRBV5-1 and TRBJ1-1; maybe TRBD1 (5 bases). The CDR3 is 15 amino acids. The germline V and J ends were trimmed by 0 bases and 1 base, with 10 bases remaining between them. Germline values: CDR1 SGHRS, CDR2 YFSETQ.

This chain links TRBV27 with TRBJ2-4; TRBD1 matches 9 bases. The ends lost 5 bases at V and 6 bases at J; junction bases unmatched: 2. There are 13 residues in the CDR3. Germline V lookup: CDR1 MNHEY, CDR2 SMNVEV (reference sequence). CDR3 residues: CASSLQGANIQYF. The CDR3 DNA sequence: TGTGCCAGCAGTCTACAGGGGGCAAACATTCAGTACTTC.

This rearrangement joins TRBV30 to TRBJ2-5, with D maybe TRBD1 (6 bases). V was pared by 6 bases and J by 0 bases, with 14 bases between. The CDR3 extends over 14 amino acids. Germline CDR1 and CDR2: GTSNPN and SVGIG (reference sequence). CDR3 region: CACSPGENQETQYF. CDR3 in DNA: TGTGCCTGCTCCCCAGGGGAGAACCAAGAGACCCAGTACTTC.

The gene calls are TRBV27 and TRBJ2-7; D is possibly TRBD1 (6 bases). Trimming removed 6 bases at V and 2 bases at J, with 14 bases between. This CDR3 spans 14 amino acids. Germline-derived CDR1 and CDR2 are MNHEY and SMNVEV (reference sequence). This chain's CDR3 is CASSTRDKTYEQYF. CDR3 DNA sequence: TGTGCCAGCAGCACCCGGGACAAGACCTACGAGCAGTACTTC.

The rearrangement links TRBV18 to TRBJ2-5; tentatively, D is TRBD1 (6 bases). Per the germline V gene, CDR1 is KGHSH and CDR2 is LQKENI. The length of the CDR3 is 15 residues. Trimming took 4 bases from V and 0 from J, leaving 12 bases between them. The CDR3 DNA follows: TGTGCCAGCTCACAAATCCCAGGGGACCAAGAGACCCAGTACTTC. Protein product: CASSQIPGDQETQYF.

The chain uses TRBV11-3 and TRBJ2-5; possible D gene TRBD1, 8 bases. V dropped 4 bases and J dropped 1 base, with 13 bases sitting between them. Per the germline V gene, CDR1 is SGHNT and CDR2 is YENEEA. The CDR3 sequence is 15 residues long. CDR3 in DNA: TGTGCCAGCAGCTCGACAGGGGAGGGCCAAGAGACCCAGTACTTC. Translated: CASSSTGEGQETQYF.

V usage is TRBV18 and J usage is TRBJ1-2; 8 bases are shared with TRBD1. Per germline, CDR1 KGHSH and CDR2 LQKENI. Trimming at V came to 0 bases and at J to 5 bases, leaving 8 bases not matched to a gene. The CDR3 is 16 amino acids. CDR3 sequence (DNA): TGTGCCAGCTCACCACCCAACCCAGGACAGGGATATGGCTACACCTTC. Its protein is CASSPPNPGQGYGYTF.

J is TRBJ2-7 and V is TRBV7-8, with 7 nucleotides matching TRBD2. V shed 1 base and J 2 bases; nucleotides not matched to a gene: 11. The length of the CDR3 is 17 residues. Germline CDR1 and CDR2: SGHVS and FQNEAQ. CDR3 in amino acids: CASSLDRDKAGTYEQYF. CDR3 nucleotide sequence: TGTGCCAGCAGCTTAGACCGAGACAAAGCGGGAACCTACGAGCAGTACTTC.

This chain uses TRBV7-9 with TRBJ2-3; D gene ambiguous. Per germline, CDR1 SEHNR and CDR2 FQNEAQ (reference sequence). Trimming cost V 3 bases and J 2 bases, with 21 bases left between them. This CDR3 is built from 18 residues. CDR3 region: CASSLVGHNRADTDTQYF. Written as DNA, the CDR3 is TGTGCCAGCAGCTTGGTTGGCCACAACCGTGCGGACACAGATACGCAGTATTTT.

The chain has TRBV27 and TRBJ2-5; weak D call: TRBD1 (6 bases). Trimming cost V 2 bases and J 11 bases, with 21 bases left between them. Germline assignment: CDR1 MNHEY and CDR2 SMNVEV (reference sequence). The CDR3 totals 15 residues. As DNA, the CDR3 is TGTGCCAGCAGTTTAGGGGACACCGTTTTTTCGAAGCAGTACTTC. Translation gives CASSLGDTVFSKQYF.

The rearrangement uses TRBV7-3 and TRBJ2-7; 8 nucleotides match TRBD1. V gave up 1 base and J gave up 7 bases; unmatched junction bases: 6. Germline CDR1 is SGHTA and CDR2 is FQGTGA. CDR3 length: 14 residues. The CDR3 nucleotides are TGTGCCAGCAGCTTAAGGACAGGGCCCTTGGAGCAGTACTTC. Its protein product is CASSLRTGPLEQYF.

CDR3 amino acids: CASTLRSYGLAGDYNEQFF. The CDR3 DNA reads TGTGCCAGCACCTTACGATCCTACGGACTAGCGGGCGATTACAATGAGCAGTTCTTC. J is TRBJ2-1 and V is TRBV27, with 11 positions matching TRBD2. The CDR3 extends over 19 amino acids. Germline trimming cut 7 bases from V and 4 bases from J; bases unmatched to any gene: 18. Germline CDR1 is MNHEY and CDR2 is SMNVEV (reference sequence).

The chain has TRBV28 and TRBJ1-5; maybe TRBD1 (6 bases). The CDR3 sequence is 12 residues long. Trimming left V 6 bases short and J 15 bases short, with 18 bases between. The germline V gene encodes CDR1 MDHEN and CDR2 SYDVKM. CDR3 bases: TGTGCCAGCAGGCCGAGGGGGAGGGGAGGGCATTTT. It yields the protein CASRPRGRGGHF.

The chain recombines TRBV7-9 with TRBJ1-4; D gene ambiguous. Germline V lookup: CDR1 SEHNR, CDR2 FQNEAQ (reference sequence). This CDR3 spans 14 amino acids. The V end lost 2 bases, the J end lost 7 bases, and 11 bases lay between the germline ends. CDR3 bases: TGTGCCAGCAGCTTAACCAGGAACACTGAAAAACTGTTTTTT. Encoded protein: CASSLTRNTEKLFF.

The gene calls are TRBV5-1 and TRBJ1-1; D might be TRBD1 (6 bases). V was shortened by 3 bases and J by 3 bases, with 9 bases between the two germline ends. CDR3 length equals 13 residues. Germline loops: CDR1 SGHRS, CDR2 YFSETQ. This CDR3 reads CASSSRTDTEAFF. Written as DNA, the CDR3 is TGCGCCAGCAGCTCCCGGACAGACACTGAAGCTTTCTTT.

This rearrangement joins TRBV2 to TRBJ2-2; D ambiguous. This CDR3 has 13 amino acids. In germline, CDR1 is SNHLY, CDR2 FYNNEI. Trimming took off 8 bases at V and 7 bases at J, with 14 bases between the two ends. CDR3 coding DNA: TGTGCCAGCGAGGTTGAACGGGTCGGGGAGCTGTTTTTT. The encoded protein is CASEVERVGELFF.

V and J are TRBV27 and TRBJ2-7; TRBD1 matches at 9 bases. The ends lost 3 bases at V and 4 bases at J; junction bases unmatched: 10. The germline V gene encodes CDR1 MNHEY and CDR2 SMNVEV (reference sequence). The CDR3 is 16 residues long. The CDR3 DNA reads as TGTGCCAGCAGTTTCCTCACGGGACAGGGAAGGTACGAGCAGTACTTC. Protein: CASSFLTGQGRYEQYF.

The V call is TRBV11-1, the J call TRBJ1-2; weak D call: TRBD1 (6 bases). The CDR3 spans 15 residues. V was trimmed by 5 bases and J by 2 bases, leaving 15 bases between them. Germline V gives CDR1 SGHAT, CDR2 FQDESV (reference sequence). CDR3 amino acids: CASSPTGKGNYGYTF. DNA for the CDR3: TGTGCCAGCAGCCCCACAGGGAAAGGGAACTATGGCTACACCTTC. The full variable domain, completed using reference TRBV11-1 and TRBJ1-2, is EAEVAQSPRYKITEKSQAVAFWCDPISGHATLYWYRQILGQGPELLVQFQDESVVDDSQLPKDRFSAERLKGVDSTLKIQPAELGDSAMYLCASSPTGKGNYGYTFGSGTRLTVV.

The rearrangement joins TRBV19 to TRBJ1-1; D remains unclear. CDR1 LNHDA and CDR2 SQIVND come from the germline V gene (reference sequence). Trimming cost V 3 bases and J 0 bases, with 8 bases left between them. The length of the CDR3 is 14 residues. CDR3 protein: CASSIRGLNTEAFF. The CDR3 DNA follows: TGTGCCAGTAGTATCCGGGGATTGAACACTGAAGCTTTCTTT.

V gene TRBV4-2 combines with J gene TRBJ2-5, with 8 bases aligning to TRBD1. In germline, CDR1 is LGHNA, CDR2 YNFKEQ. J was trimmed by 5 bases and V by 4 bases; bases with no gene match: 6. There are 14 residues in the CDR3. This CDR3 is CASSRGQGEETQYF. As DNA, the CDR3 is TGTGCCAGCAGCCGAGGACAGGGCGAGGAGACCCAGTACTTC.